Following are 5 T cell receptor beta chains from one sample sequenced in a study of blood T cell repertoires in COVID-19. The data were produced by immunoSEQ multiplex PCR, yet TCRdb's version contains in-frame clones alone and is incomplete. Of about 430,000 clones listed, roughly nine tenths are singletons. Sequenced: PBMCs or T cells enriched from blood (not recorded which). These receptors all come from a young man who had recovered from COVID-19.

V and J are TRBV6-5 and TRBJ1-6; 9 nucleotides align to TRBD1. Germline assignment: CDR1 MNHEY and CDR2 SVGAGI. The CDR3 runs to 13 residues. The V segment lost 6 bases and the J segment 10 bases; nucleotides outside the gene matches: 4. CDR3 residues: CASRGTGFSPLHF. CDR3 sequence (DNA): TGTGCCAGCAGGGGGACAGGGTTCTCACCCCTCCACTTT.

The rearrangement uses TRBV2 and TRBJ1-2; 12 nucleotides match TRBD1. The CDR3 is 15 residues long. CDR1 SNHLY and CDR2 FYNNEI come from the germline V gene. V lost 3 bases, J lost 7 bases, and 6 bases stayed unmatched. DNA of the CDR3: TGTGCCAGCAGTGACGCGGGACAGGGGGCAAGTGGCTACACCTTC. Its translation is CASSDAGQGASGYTF.

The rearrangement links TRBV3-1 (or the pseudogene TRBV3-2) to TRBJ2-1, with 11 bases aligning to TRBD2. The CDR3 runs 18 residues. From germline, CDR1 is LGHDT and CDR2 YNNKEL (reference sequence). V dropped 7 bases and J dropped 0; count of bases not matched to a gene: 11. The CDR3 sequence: CASTKGSSGGSSYNEQFF. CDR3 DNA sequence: TGTGCCAGCACGAAGGGATCTAGCGGGGGGAGCTCCTACAATGAGCAGTTCTTC.

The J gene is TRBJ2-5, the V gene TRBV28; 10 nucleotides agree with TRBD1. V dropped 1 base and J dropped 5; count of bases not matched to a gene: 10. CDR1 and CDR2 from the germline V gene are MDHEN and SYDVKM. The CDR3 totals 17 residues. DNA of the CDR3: TGTGCCAGCAGTTTATTGGCTGACAGGGGGCTATGGGAGACCCAGTACTTC. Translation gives CASSLLADRGLWETQYF. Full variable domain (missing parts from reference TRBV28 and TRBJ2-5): DVKVTQSSRYLVKRTGEKVFLECVQDMDHENMFWYRQDPGLGLRLIYFSYDVKMKEKGDIPEGYSVSREKKERFSLILESASTNQTSMYLCASSLLADRGLWETQYFGPGTRLLVL.

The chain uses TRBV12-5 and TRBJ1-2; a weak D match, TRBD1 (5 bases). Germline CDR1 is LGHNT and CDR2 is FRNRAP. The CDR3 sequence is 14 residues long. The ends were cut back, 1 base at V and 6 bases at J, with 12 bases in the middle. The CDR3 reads CASGLGHPTDGYTF. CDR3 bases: TGTGCTAGTGGTTTGGGACACCCGACAGATGGCTACACCTTC.